One sample yielded the 25 T cell receptor beta chains listed below, sequenced in a study of graft-versus-host responses after intestinal transplantation. Produced via immunoSEQ multiplex PCR; TCRdb's table is partial and in-frame only. The sample yields over 55,000 clones, 90% seen once. These receptors lack a known antigen. Sequences were derived from unstimulated CD8+ T cells sorted from spleen or lymph node cells, sampled before intestinal transplant. These TCRs come from a human donor who received an intestinal transplant.

The chain has TRBV5-4 and TRBJ2-3; the match to TRBD2 covers 10 bases. The V gene's germline CDR1 is SGHNT and CDR2 YYREEE (reference sequence). V shed 2 bases and J 2 bases; nucleotides not matched to a gene: 5. The CDR3 is 16 residues long. The CDR3 loop reads CASSLGSGGFTDTQYF. CDR3 coding DNA: TGTGCCAGCAGCTTAGGTAGCGGGGGGTTCACAGATACGCAGTATTTT.

The gene calls are TRBV5-4 and TRBJ1-1, with D perhaps TRBD1 (5 bases). This CDR3 is 15 amino acids long. Germline-derived CDR1 and CDR2 are SGHNT and YYREEE (reference sequence). V was shortened by 2 bases and J by 2 bases, with 13 bases between the two germline ends. The DNA of the CDR3 is TGTGCCAGCAGCTTCGAGGTCGGGGGTAACACTGAAGCTTTCTTT. Its translation: CASSFEVGGNTEAFF.

The J gene is TRBJ2-7, the V gene TRBV13; possible D gene TRBD1, 5 bases. This CDR3 is built from 14 residues. The germline V and J ends were trimmed by 2 bases and 2 bases, with 10 bases remaining between them. CDR1 is PRHDT and CDR2 is FYEKMQ in the germline V gene (reference sequence). CDR3 coding DNA: TGTGCCAGCAGCTTAAGCAGGGTGGCCTACGAGCAGTACTTC. This encodes CASSLSRVAYEQYF.

This clone was detected a few times. The genes are TRBV7-9 and TRBJ1-4, with D maybe TRBD1 (5 bases). Germline loops: CDR1 SEHNR, CDR2 FQNEAQ (reference sequence). The CDR3 runs 16 residues. V gave up 1 base and J gave up 4 bases, with 13 bases separating them. The CDR3 here is CASSLEGGQINEKLFF. In nucleotides, the CDR3 is TGTGCCAGCAGCTTAGAAGGCGGACAAATTAATGAAAAACTGTTTTTT.

This sequence joins TRBV27 and TRBJ1-4; 7 bases fit TRBD1. CDR1 is MNHEY, CDR2 SMNVEV, per germline (reference sequence). The CDR3 is 16 residues long. V lost 6 bases and J lost 7; bases outside the gene matches: 14. The CDR3 nucleotides are TGTGCCAGCAGAATGAGTCCGACAGGGTTCGGTGAAAAACTGTTTTTT. Amino acid sequence: CASRMSPTGFGEKLFF.

This chain uses TRBV5-4 with TRBJ1-4; TRBD1 is a possible D gene (5 bases). The germline V gene encodes CDR1 SGHNT and CDR2 YYREEE (reference sequence). This CDR3 contains 15 residues. The V end lost 1 base, the J end lost 7 bases, and 14 bases lay between the germline ends. The CDR3 sequence is CASSLPGMEGEKLFF. The CDR3, as DNA: TGTGCCAGCAGCTTGCCAGGGATGGAGGGTGAAAAACTGTTTTTT.

This sequence joins TRBV4-1 and TRBJ2-3, with 8 bases identical to TRBD2. The CDR3 extends over 16 amino acids. Trimming at V came to 2 bases and at J to 6 bases, leaving 10 bases not matched to a gene. Germline CDR1 is MGHRA and CDR2 is YSYEKL. CDR3 region: CASSQRGLEQVDTQYF. CDR3 DNA sequence: TGCGCCAGCAGCCAAAGGGGACTAGAACAGGTGGATACGCAGTATTTT.

This clone was counted a single time. The chain uses TRBV11-2 and TRBJ2-7; D gene unclear. V lost 3 bases to trimming and J lost 4 bases, with 19 bases between them. The germline gives CDR1 SGHAT, CDR2 FQNNGV. The CDR3 has 16 residues. The CDR3, as DNA: TGTGCCAGCAGCTTTCCTCCGGGTCAGAACCTGTACGAGCAGTACTTC. Its protein is CASSFPPGQNLYEQYF.

The chain couples TRBV9 to TRBJ2-1; tentatively, D is TRBD2 (7 bases). Germline CDR1 and CDR2: SGDLS and YYNGEE. The CDR3 loop spans 15 amino acids. V was clipped by 3 bases and J by 0 bases, with 10 bases between them. CDR3: CASSGGGSSYNEQFF. The DNA for the CDR3 is TGTGCCAGCAGCGGCGGGGGCAGCTCCTACAATGAGCAGTTCTTC. Complete variable domain (other parts from reference TRBV9 and TRBJ2-1): DSGVTQTPKHLITATGQRVTLRCSPRSGDLSVYWYQQSLDQGLQFLIQYYNGEERAKGNILERFSAQQFPDLHSELNLSSLELGDSALYFCASSGGGSSYNEQFFGPGTRLTVL.

The chain combines TRBV7-9 with TRBJ2-2, with 8 bases fitting TRBD2. Germline V gene data show CDR1 as SEHNR and CDR2 as FQNEAQ (reference sequence). The V segment lost 5 bases and the J segment 4 bases; nucleotides outside the gene matches: 12. This CDR3 has 17 residues. The CDR3 region has the DNA TGTGCCAGCAGCCGAAAGATAGGCGGGGGGTCCACCGGGGAGCTGTTTTTT. Amino acids: CASSRKIGGGSTGELFF.

The chain employs TRBV11-2 and TRBJ2-7; 11 bases align to TRBD1. Germline CDR1 is SGHAT and CDR2 is FQNNGV. The V gene end was trimmed by 5 bases and the J gene end by 4 bases; junction bases not matched to a gene: 4. The length of the CDR3 is 14 residues. Here the CDR3 DNA reads TGTGCCAGCAGCGTGGGACAGGGGGTGTACGAGCAGTACTTC. Its protein is CASSVGQGVYEQYF.

J is TRBJ1-6 and V is TRBV4-1, with D unclear. Looked up from germline, CDR1 is MGHRA and CDR2 is YSYEKL. V was pared by 0 bases and J by 10 bases, with 13 bases between. There are 15 residues in the CDR3. The CDR3 DNA is TGCGCCAGCAGCCAAGATTCCGGGTATGGGTCACCCCTCCACTTT. It specifies CASSQDSGYGSPLHF.

The chain uses TRBV19 and TRBJ2-3; D not certain. Germline V CDR1 and CDR2: LNHDA, SQIVND (reference sequence). Trimming stripped 4 bases from V and 6 bases from J, with 14 bases between. The CDR3 covers 14 residues. CDR3 DNA sequence: TGTGCCAGTAGTACCCGGAATAAAGCGGATACGCAGTATTTT. This gives the protein CASSTRNKADTQYF. Full variable domain (missing parts from reference TRBV19 and TRBJ2-3): DGGITQSPKYLFRKEGQNVTLSCEQNLNHDAMYWYRQDPGQGLRLIYYSQIVNDFQKGDIAEGYSVSREKKESFPLTVTSAQKNPTAFYLCASSTRNKADTQYFGPGTRLTVL.

This sequence joins TRBV9 and TRBJ2-1; D is possibly TRBD1 (6 bases). CDR1 is SGDLS and CDR2 is YYNGEE in the germline V gene. This CDR3 region has 13 residues. The V end was cut by 3 bases, the J end by 13 bases, with 17 bases between. The CDR3 DNA sequence: TGTGCCAGCAGCGCCGGACAGCCCTCGCCACAGTTCTTC. Translation gives CASSAGQPSPQFF. The whole variable domain, filled in from reference TRBV9 and TRBJ2-1, reads DSGVTQTPKHLITATGQRVTLRCSPRSGDLSVYWYQQSLDQGLQFLIQYYNGEERAKGNILERFSAQQFPDLHSELNLSSLELGDSALYFCASSAGQPSPQFFGPGTRLTVL.

The gene calls are TRBV2 and TRBJ1-2; D possibly corresponds to TRBD1 (6 bases). This CDR3 has 16 residues. CDR1 is SNHLY, CDR2 FYNNEI, per germline. V was shortened by 1 base and J by 3 bases, with 15 bases between the two germline ends. CDR3 residues: CASSEVSGGRDYGYTF. The CDR3 nucleotides are TGTGCCAGCAGTGAAGTCAGCGGGGGCCGCGACTATGGCTACACCTTC. The variable domain in full, completed from reference TRBV2 and TRBJ1-2, reads EPEVTQTPSHQVTQMGQEVILRCVPISNHLYFYWYRQILGQKVEFLVSFYNNEISEKSEIFDDQFSVERPDGSNFTLKIRSTKLEDSAMYFCASSEVSGGRDYGYTFGSGTRLTVV.

This chain connects TRBV7-2 to TRBJ2-7, with TRBD1 matching 9 bases. The CDR3 is 14 amino acids. Per germline, CDR1 SGHTA and CDR2 FQGNSA. Trimming took 1 base from V and 2 from J; bases not matched to a gene: 0. The CDR3 loop reads CASSLGTGAYEQYF. As DNA, the CDR3 is TGTGCCAGCAGCTTAGGGACAGGGGCCTACGAGCAGTACTTC.

The chain is built from TRBV6-5 and TRBJ2-5, with 10 bases lining up with TRBD2. The germline CDR1 and CDR2 sequences are MNHEY and SVGAGI. The CDR3 spans 15 residues. V lost 5 bases and J lost 2; bases outside the gene matches: 5. CDR3 DNA: TGTGCCAGCAGTCCGACTAGCGGGCCACAAGAGACCCAGTACTTC. Protein sequence: CASSPTSGPQETQYF.

The chain carries TRBV6-6 and TRBJ2-7; 13 nucleotides line up with TRBD2. Germline V gene data show CDR1 as MNHNY and CDR2 as SVGAGI (reference sequence). The CDR3 covers 16 residues. V trimming: 2 bases; J trimming: 3 bases; junction bases outside the gene matches: 4. Written as DNA, the CDR3 is TGTGCCAGCAGTTACCCTGGGACTAGCGGGGACTACGAGCAGTACTTC. Translation gives CASSYPGTSGDYEQYF.

The rearrangement links TRBV13 to TRBJ1-4, with 7 bases identical to TRBD1. In germline, CDR1 is PRHDT, CDR2 FYEKMQ (reference sequence). The CDR3 spans 17 residues. V lost 4 bases, J lost 4 bases, and 12 bases stayed unmatched. CDR3 in DNA: TGTGCCAGCAGCTCCCAGGCCACAGGGGCCGTTAATGAAAAACTGTTTTTT. It is translated as CASSSQATGAVNEKLFF.

The V gene is TRBV5-6, the J gene TRBJ1-1; no definite D call. Germline V lookup: CDR1 SGHDT, CDR2 YYEEEE. The CDR3 sequence is 13 residues long. V lost 4 bases, J lost 1 base, and 8 bases lay in between. For the CDR3, the DNA is TGTGCCAGCAGCCCTAATGGGAACACTGAAGCTTTCTTT. Its protein is CASSPNGNTEAFF.

The J gene is TRBJ2-5, the V gene TRBV2, with D possibly matching TRBD1 (5 bases). V lost 6 bases and J 4 bases, leaving 18 bases between the germline ends. Germline CDR1 reads SNHLY; CDR2 reads FYNNEI. The CDR3 has 15 residues. The CDR3 here is CASSDLTAVGETQYF. The DNA of the CDR3 is TGTGCCAGCAGCGACCTGACAGCCGTGGGAGAGACCCAGTACTTC.

CDR3 protein: CASSQDLTVYSNQPQHF. CDR3 nucleotides: TGCGCCAGCAGCCAAGATTTGACAGTCTATAGCAATCAGCCCCAGCATTTT. The chain recombines TRBV4-1 with TRBJ1-5; possibly TRBD1 for D (5 bases). This CDR3 has 17 residues. Deletions cut 0 bases from V and 0 bases from J, with 12 bases between. Germline V gene sequence: CDR1 MGHRA, CDR2 YSYEKL.

This clone was seen only once. V and J are TRBV19 and TRBJ1-3; the match to TRBD1 covers 9 bases. With 10 bases clipped from V and 4 bases from J, the junction kept 11 bases outside the gene matches. Germline V gene lookup returns CDR1 LNHDA and CDR2 SQIVND (reference sequence). The CDR3 runs to 15 residues. The CDR3 region has the DNA TGTGCCACCGAAATGGACAGGGGTCTGGGAAACACCATATATTTT. Its translation: CATEMDRGLGNTIYF.

This clone was picked up one time. CDR3 protein: CASSSTGDGYTF. In DNA form, the CDR3 reads TGTGCCAGCAGCTCCACAGGGGATGGCTACACCTTC. The V gene is TRBV11-1, the J gene TRBJ1-2; 7 positions match TRBD1. Germline V lookup: CDR1 SGHAT, CDR2 FQDESV (reference sequence). The CDR3 is 12 amino acids. Germline trimming cut 4 bases from V and 6 bases from J; bases unmatched to any gene: 2. The entire variable domain, with the rest obtained from reference TRBV11-1 and TRBJ1-2, is as follows: EAEVAQSPRYKITEKSQAVAFWCDPISGHATLYWYRQILGQGPELLVQFQDESVVDDSQLPKDRFSAERLKGVDSTLKIQPAELGDSAMYLCASSSTGDGYTFGSGTRLTVV.

This clone was picked up one time. The J gene is TRBJ2-7, the V gene TRBV19; 8 positions agree with TRBD1. J was trimmed by 2 bases and V by 4 bases; bases with no gene match: 4. Germline V gene sequence: CDR1 LNHDA, CDR2 SQIVND (reference sequence). This CDR3 has 14 residues. CDR3 protein: CASSSSQGAYEQYF. The CDR3 DNA reads TGTGCCAGTAGTAGCTCACAGGGGGCCTACGAGCAGTACTTC.